The 21 T cell receptor beta chains reported below all come from one sample, sequenced in a study of human T cells and chemical hapten exposure. TCRdb ran MiXCR on the RACE reads and lists one entry per CDR3 protein. The sample lists 65,000 to 95,000 distinct CDR3 sequences, 5% to 8.5% occurring once. Time point noted: patch test 2, 6 weeks after DPC sensitization. Treatment defined: therapeutic diphenylcyclopropenone sensitization with weekly scalp DPC. This material consisted of whole blood, taken in connection with sensitization to the hapten diphenylcyclopropenone (DPC). Receptor source: a young woman with alopecia areata. Some clones in this sample may be carry-over from other donors' samples.

This clonotype was counted at least ten times. As DNA, the CDR3 is TGTGCCAGCAGTGGGACAGTACTGAACACTGAAGCTTTCTTT. Protein: CASSGTVLNTEAFF. The chain couples TRBV6-6 to TRBJ1-1, with 7 bases aligning to TRBD1. The CDR3 contains 14 residues. The junction had 3 bases not matched to a gene; V was cut back by 5 bases and J by 0 bases. From germline, CDR1 is MNHNY and CDR2 SVGAGI (reference sequence).

This clonotype was recorded many times. The chain combines TRBV3-1 with TRBJ2-7, with 8 bases lining up with TRBD1. The CDR3 is 16 residues long. The germline V gene has CDR1 LGHDT and CDR2 YNNKEL (reference sequence). The V and J ends lost 1 base and 7 bases, in that order; junction bases with no gene match: 12. Written as DNA, the CDR3 is TGTGCCAGCAGCCAAGGAGGGGCAGGGGGCCGCCGGGAGCAGTACTTC. Translation gives CASSQGGAGGRREQYF.

This clonotype was seen more than once but under ten times. The chain carries TRBV12-3 or TRBV12-4 and TRBJ2-5; TRBD1 aligns across 9 bases. The V segment lost 6 bases and the J segment 1 base; nucleotides outside the gene matches: 3. The length of the CDR3 is 14 residues. The CDR3 sequence: CASSTQGAQETQYF. In nucleotides, the CDR3 is TGTGCCAGCAGCACACAGGGGGCCCAAGAGACCCAGTACTTC.

V and J are TRBV18 and TRBJ1-1, with no clear D. The germline V gene has CDR1 KGHSH and CDR2 LQKENI. The CDR3 runs to 15 residues. Trimming cost V 2 bases and J 3 bases, with 13 bases left between them. For the CDR3, the DNA is TGTGCCAGCTCACCAGGGAGAGGGCTGGACACTGAAGCTTTCTTT. It is translated as CASSPGRGLDTEAFF.

The chain carries TRBV20-1 and TRBJ2-3, with a tentative D call TRBD2 (5 bases). V was cut by 1 base and J by 2 bases, with 13 bases left in between. The CDR3 loop spans 15 amino acids. Germline values: CDR1 DFQATT, CDR2 SNEGSKA (reference sequence). The CDR3 bases are TGCAGTGCTAGAGCCCCACTAGGCCCCACAGATACGCAGTATTTT. It specifies CSARAPLGPTDTQYF.

V usage is TRBV10-3 and J usage is TRBJ2-7; TRBD1 aligns across 8 bases. The CDR3 covers 14 residues. Losses at the gene ends were 7 bases for V and 6 bases for J; bases not matched to a gene: 11. The germline CDR1 and CDR2 sequences are ENHRY and SYGVKD. In nucleotides, the CDR3 is TGTGCCATCACCACGACAGGGGACTTGCTCGAGCAGTACTTC. Residues: CAITTTGDLLEQYF.

The chain is built from TRBV5-6 and TRBJ1-2, with 7 bases aligning to TRBD1. Losses at the gene ends were 2 bases for V and 7 bases for J; bases not matched to a gene: 5. The CDR3 has 13 amino acids. Germline assignment: CDR1 SGHDT and CDR2 YYEEEE. DNA of the CDR3: TGTGCCAGCAGCTTTAAGACAGGGATTGGCTACACCTTC. This sequence encodes CASSFKTGIGYTF.

A few counts support this clonotype. The chain carries TRBV29-1 and TRBJ1-1, with no clear D. V lost 7 bases and J 2 bases, leaving 11 bases between the germline ends. Germline V gene data show CDR1 as SQVTM and CDR2 as ANQGSEA. The CDR3 runs 12 residues. The CDR3, as DNA: TGCAGCGCCGATCAGGTTAACACTGAAGCTTTCTTT. It yields the protein CSADQVNTEAFF.

This clonotype was counted many times. The chain uses TRBV20-1 and TRBJ1-1; TRBD1 might be the D (6 bases). This CDR3 spans 13 amino acids. The germline V gene has CDR1 DFQATT and CDR2 SNEGSKA (reference sequence). V was cut by 3 bases and J by 3 bases, with 11 bases left in between. The CDR3 region is CSASRQVDTEAFF. The CDR3 DNA sequence: TGCAGTGCTAGCAGACAGGTCGACACTGAAGCTTTCTTT.

This clonotype has only a few counts. The rearrangement uses TRBV19 and TRBJ2-1, with D possibly TRBD1 on 5 matching bases. The CDR3 is 15 amino acids. Germline loops: CDR1 LNHDA, CDR2 SQIVND (reference sequence). The V end was cut by 4 bases, the J end by 2 bases, with 12 bases between. CDR3 protein: CASSTAGSPYNEQFF. The CDR3 coding sequence is TGTGCCAGTAGTACTGCAGGGTCCCCCTACAATGAGCAGTTCTTC.

Ten or more counts support this clonotype. V gene TRBV7-2 combines with J gene TRBJ1-2, with TRBD1 as a possible D gene (5 bases). This CDR3 region has 13 residues. Germline-derived CDR1 and CDR2 are SGHTA and FQGNSA. Trimming left V 2 bases short and J 7 bases short, with 11 bases between. CDR3 sequence: CASSLNEGTGYTF. DNA of the CDR3: TGTGCCAGCAGCTTAAATGAAGGGACTGGCTACACCTTC.

This clonotype showed up many times. The chain joins TRBV6-6 to TRBJ1-2, with D maybe TRBD1 (5 bases). V was clipped by 2 bases and J by 3 bases, with 16 bases between them. This CDR3 is built from 16 residues. Germline CDR1 is MNHNY and CDR2 is SVGAGI (reference sequence). CDR3 in amino acids: CASSYPQGRSDYGYTF. CDR3 nucleotides: TGTGCCAGCAGTTACCCTCAGGGACGGAGCGACTATGGCTACACCTTC.

Many counts were recorded for this clonotype. This chain joins TRBV25-1 and TRBJ1-2; 8 nucleotides line up with TRBD1. Unmatched junction bases numbered 8, after V lost 1 base and J lost 4 bases. The CDR3 runs to 16 residues. CDR1 and CDR2 from the germline V gene are MGHDK and SYGVNS. The DNA for the CDR3 is TGTGCCAGCAGTGAATGGGGACAGGATGTTGGCTATGGCTACACCTTC. This encodes CASSEWGQDVGYGYTF.

V is TRBV12-3 or TRBV12-4 and J is TRBJ1-3; D gene uncertain. Trimming stripped 11 bases from V and 1 base from J, with 12 bases between. The CDR3 spans 13 residues. The CDR3 sequence: CAYIMNSGNTIYF. The CDR3 DNA reads as TGTGCCTATATAATGAATTCTGGAAACACCATATATTTT.

This clonotype was seen only a few times. The J gene is TRBJ2-1, the V gene TRBV14, with 9 bases lining up with TRBD1. This CDR3 is 14 amino acids long. With 3 bases clipped from V and 7 bases from J, the junction kept 4 bases outside the gene matches. Germline CDR1 SGHDN, CDR2 FVKESK. The CDR3 protein is CASSQRDRVNEQFF. CDR3 nucleotides: TGTGCCAGCAGCCAGAGGGACAGGGTGAATGAGCAGTTCTTC.

This clonotype turned up a few times. V and J are TRBV12-3 or TRBV12-4 and TRBJ1-1; TRBD1 agrees at 7 bases. V trimming: 7 bases; J trimming: 2 bases; junction bases outside the gene matches: 4. The CDR3 contains 13 residues. The CDR3 here is CASIRGGNTEAFF. CDR3 bases: TGTGCCAGCATCAGGGGGGGAAACACTGAAGCTTTCTTT.

This clonotype was counted at least ten times. This CDR3 reads CASSDPGFYNEQFF. Here the CDR3 DNA reads TGTGCCAGCAGTGATCCGGGCTTCTACAATGAGCAGTTCTTC. The rearrangement uses TRBV6-1 and TRBJ2-1; D unresolved. Trimming removed 3 bases at V and 3 bases at J, with 9 bases between. The CDR3 loop spans 14 amino acids. Germline loops: CDR1 MNHNS, CDR2 SASEGT.

This clonotype was recorded many times. V and J are TRBV4-1 and TRBJ1-1; 7 bases match TRBD1. The germline gives CDR1 MGHRA, CDR2 YSYEKL. The CDR3 sequence is 14 residues long. Unmatched junction bases numbered 4, after V lost 3 bases and J lost 3 bases. DNA for the CDR3: TGCGCCAGCAGCCAGGGACAGCTACACACTGAAGCTTTCTTT. Protein sequence: CASSQGQLHTEAFF.

This clonotype was seen a handful of times. The J gene is TRBJ2-6, the V gene TRBV21-1; TRBD1 was called by the table and not checked on the DNA. TRBV21-1 is termed a pseudogene. This CDR3 region has 20 residues. CDR3 in amino acids: CASSKEETKRTGTGANVLTF. CDR3 nucleotide sequence: TGTGCCAGCAGCAAAGAAGAGACGAAACGCACAGGGACTGGGGCCAACGTCCTGACTTTC.

CDR3 region: CAGGTGSSYNEQFF. The CDR3 DNA sequence: TGTGCCGGAGGGACGGGGAGCTCCTACAATGAGCAGTTCTTC. The rearrangement links TRBV2 to TRBJ2-1, with a weak D call TRBD2 (6 bases). V dropped 11 bases and J dropped 0 bases, with 14 bases sitting between them. Germline lookup yields CDR1 SNHLY and CDR2 FYNNEI. The length of the CDR3 is 14 residues.

The V gene is TRBV20-1, the J gene TRBJ2-1; tentative D call: TRBD1 (6 bases). Germline V gene data show CDR1 as DFQATT and CDR2 as SNEGSKA (reference sequence). The CDR3 runs 14 residues. Trimming took 5 bases from V and 10 from J, leaving 21 bases between them. This CDR3 reads CSAGKTGPLGEQFF. Written as DNA, the CDR3 is TGCAGTGCTGGGAAGACAGGTCCGCTGGGGGAGCAGTTCTTC.